This T cell receptor beta chain originates from a study of control samples from healthy donors and cancer patients. Trimming cost V 0 bases and J 5 bases, with 9 bases left between them. CDR1 and CDR2 (germline): SGHRS, YFSETQ. This CDR3 contains 15 residues. Assay: immunoSEQ multiplex PCR; the TCRdb copy retains only in-frame clones and omits some. The sample includes 90,000 to 150,000 clones, around 89% of them seen just once. The material sequenced was blood. The rearrangement uses TRBV5-1 and TRBJ1-6; D gene unclear. The TCR was taken from a man in his forties or fifties in good health. CDR3 residues: CASSLEGRDNSPLHF. The CDR3 DNA follows: TGCGCCAGCAGCTTGGAGGGCAGAGATAATTCACCCCTCCACTTT.